The entry below describes one T cell receptor beta chain. Trimming pared 5 bases from V and 5 bases from J, leaving 15 bases between. CDR3 length: 14 residues. Germline loops: CDR1 SGHTA, CDR2 FQGNSA. The sample is drawn from a study of T-cell reconstitution after alpha-beta-depleted transplantation in children. As it was prepared, the TCRbeta library received unique molecular identifiers. One entry per CDR3 protein results from TCRdb running MiXCR on the PCR reads. The table records about 340,000 distinct CDR3 sequences, 10% of them present only once. This sample comprised PBMCs from the stem cell graft donor, obtained from the stem cell graft. This sequence was found in a human donor who donated a stem cell graft to a child with acute lymphoblastic leukemia. The rearrangement uses TRBV7-2 and TRBJ2-5; D gene uncertain. The CDR3 DNA reads TGTGCCAGCAGCCTCAAATCCGATCGGGAGACCCAGTACTTC. It specifies CASSLKSDRETQYF.